Only one count was recorded for the clone carrying this T cell receptor beta chain. The sample is drawn from a study of technical replicates of blood from a few donors. Trimming removed 4 bases at V and 1 base at J, with 10 bases between. This CDR3 is built from 14 residues. CDR1 is LNHDA and CDR2 is SQIVND in the germline V gene (reference sequence). Using immunoSEQ multiplex PCR, the repertoire was profiled, and TCRdb retains in-frame clones only, with some absent. The sample shows nearly 90,000 clones, around 95% of them seen only once. The clonotype was recovered from a human donor in good health. The chain links TRBV19 to TRBJ2-5, with D unclear. The sample was T cells isolated from PBMCs. The CDR3 DNA reads as TGTGCCAGTAGTACCCCCGGGTCCCAAGAGACCCAGTACTTC. Amino acids: CASSTPGSQETQYF.